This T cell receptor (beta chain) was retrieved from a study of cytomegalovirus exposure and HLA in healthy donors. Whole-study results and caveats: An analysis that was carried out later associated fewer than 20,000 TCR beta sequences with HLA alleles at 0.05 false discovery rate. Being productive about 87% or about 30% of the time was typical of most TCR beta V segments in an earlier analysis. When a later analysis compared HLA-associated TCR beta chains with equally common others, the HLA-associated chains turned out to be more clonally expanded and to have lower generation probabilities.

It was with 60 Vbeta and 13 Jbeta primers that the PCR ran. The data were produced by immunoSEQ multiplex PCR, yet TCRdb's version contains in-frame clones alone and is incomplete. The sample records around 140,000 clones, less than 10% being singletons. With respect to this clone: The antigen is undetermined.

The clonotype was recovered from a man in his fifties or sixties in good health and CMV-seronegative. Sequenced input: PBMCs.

This chain's CDR3 is CASSRGPNTEAFF. The CDR3 DNA sequence: TGTGCCAGTAGCCGAGGGCCCAACACTGAAGCTTTCTTT. The V call is TRBV9, the J call TRBJ1-1; D not certain. The CDR3 length is 13 residues. CDR1 is SGDLS and CDR2 is YYNGEE in the germline V gene. The germline V and J ends were trimmed by 8 bases and 2 bases, with 13 bases remaining between them.